A single sample gave rise to the 15 T cell receptor beta chains below, sequenced in a study of control samples from healthy donors and cancer patients. The protocol was immunoSEQ multiplex PCR, while the TCRdb copy is restricted to in-frame clones and leaves out a portion. The data show under 60,000 clones, with about 93% seen just once and around 20% held by the top ten. The material sequenced was PBMCs. Receptors were obtained from a woman between 50 and 59 years old with head and neck cancer.

V gene TRBV30 combines with J gene TRBJ2-2; D ambiguous. This CDR3 region has 14 residues. With 2 bases removed from V and 4 bases from J, the gap between germline ends came to 11 bases. Germline loops: CDR1 GTSNPN, CDR2 SVGIG (reference sequence). The DNA of the CDR3 is TGTGCCTGGAGTAGAGCAGCATCCACCGGGGAGCTGTTTTTT. Its protein product is CAWSRAASTGELFF.

The genes are TRBV2 and TRBJ2-2; D unresolved. The CDR3 runs to 15 residues. CDR1 is SNHLY, CDR2 FYNNEI, per germline. Trimming took 1 base from V and 6 from J, leaving 12 bases between them. The CDR3 loop is CASSEEAISPGELFF. The DNA for the CDR3 is TGTGCCAGCAGTGAAGAGGCCATCTCCCCCGGGGAGCTGTTTTTT.

This chain uses TRBV15 with TRBJ1-1, with 7 bases that match TRBD1. The junction had 14 bases not matched to a gene; V was cut back by 3 bases and J by 7 bases. The CDR3 covers 16 residues. Germline CDR1 and CDR2: LNHNV and YYDKDF (reference sequence). This CDR3 is CATSSFLTGRGIEAFF. The CDR3 DNA reads TGTGCCACCAGCAGCTTTTTGACAGGGAGAGGAATTGAAGCTTTCTTT.

V usage is TRBV7-6 and J usage is TRBJ1-2, with 11 nucleotides matching TRBD1. The CDR3 has 15 residues. Germline V gene data show CDR1 as SGHVS and CDR2 as FNYEAQ. V lost 3 bases, J lost 3 bases, and 3 bases stayed unmatched. The CDR3 spells CASSFGTGGDYGYTF. The CDR3 DNA is TGTGCCAGCAGCTTTGGGACAGGGGGGGACTATGGCTACACCTTC.

The rearrangement links TRBV5-1 to TRBJ1-1; D ambiguous. There are 13 residues in the CDR3. V was cut by 0 bases and J by 3 bases, with 6 bases left in between. Germline lookup yields CDR1 SGHRS and CDR2 YFSETQ. The CDR3 nucleotides read TGCGCCAGCAGCTTGGACGGTTACACTGAAGCTTTCTTT. Its protein is CASSLDGYTEAFF. Looking up the rest from reference TRBV5-1 and TRBJ1-1 gives the full variable domain: KAGVTQTPRYLIKTRGQQVTLSCSPISGHRSVSWYQQTPGQGLQFLFEYFSETQRNKGNFPGRFSGRQFSNSRSEMNVSTLELGDSALYLCASSLDGYTEAFFGQGTRLTVV.

The rearrangement joins TRBV18 to TRBJ1-4; no definite D call. Trimming shortened V by 5 bases and J by 0 bases, and 7 bases separated the two germline ends. This CDR3 contains 14 residues. Germline-derived CDR1 and CDR2 are KGHSH and LQKENI. The DNA for the CDR3 is TGTGCCAGCTCAACAAGCGCAACTAATGAAAAACTGTTTTTT. Translating it yields CASSTSATNEKLFF.

The chain has TRBV6-6 and TRBJ2-3; D gene ambiguous. This CDR3 spans 15 amino acids. V was pared by 7 bases and J by 0 bases, with 14 bases between. Germline values: CDR1 MNHNY, CDR2 SVGAGI (reference sequence). In DNA, the CDR3 is TGTGCCAGCAACCCAGATGCGGCTAGCACAGATACGCAGTATTTT. It encodes CASNPDAASTDTQYF.

Notes on this clone: Different DNA sequences within this sample yield the same CDR3. This chain joins TRBV18 and TRBJ1-5, with TRBD1 matching over 9 bases. CDR1 is KGHSH, CDR2 LQKENI, per germline. Trimming took 3 bases from V and 7 from J; bases not matched to a gene: 1. The CDR3 has 13 residues. CDR3 DNA: TGTGCCAGCTCACCTGACAGGGGGCAGCCCCAGCATTTT. Its translation is CASSPDRGQPQHF.

The V call is TRBV7-6, the J call TRBJ2-7, with 12 nucleotides matching TRBD1. V was clipped by 5 bases and J by 6 bases; unmatched bases: 5. Germline CDR1 is SGHVS and CDR2 is FNYEAQ. The CDR3 totals 14 residues. The CDR3 spells CASSLGTGGSEQYF. The DNA of the CDR3 is TGTGCCAGCAGCCTTGGGACAGGGGGCTCCGAGCAGTACTTC.

This clone was seen once. The V call is TRBV3-1 (or the pseudogene TRBV3-2), the J call TRBJ2-1, with D possibly being TRBD1 or TRBD2 (6 bases each). Trimming left V 0 bases short and J 1 base short, with 10 bases between. The CDR3 has 16 residues. CDR1 is LGHDT and CDR2 is YNNKEL in the germline V gene (reference sequence). In DNA form, the CDR3 reads TGTGCCAGCAGCCAAGATACGGGGGCTTCCTACAATGAGCAGTTCTTC. This sequence encodes CASSQDTGASYNEQFF.

V usage is TRBV24-1 and J usage is TRBJ2-3, with a tentative D call TRBD1 (5 bases). Germline loops: CDR1 KGHDR, CDR2 SFDVKD. Trimming cost V 3 bases and J 3 bases, with 15 bases left between them. This CDR3 has 16 residues. The CDR3 here is CATSDPLQVGTDTQYF. CDR3 coding DNA: TGTGCCACCAGTGATCCCCTACAGGTCGGGACAGATACGCAGTATTTT.

The chain carries TRBV11-2 and TRBJ1-6; D possibly corresponds to TRBD1 (5 bases). Looked up from germline, CDR1 is SGHAT and CDR2 is FQNNGV. V shed 5 bases and J shed 9 bases, with 5 bases lying between them. The CDR3 covers 11 residues. The CDR3 DNA reads TGTGCCAGCAGCGGGGGTTCACCCCTCCACTTT. Its protein product is CASSGGSPLHF.

The chain combines TRBV5-6 with TRBJ2-2; 7 bases agree with TRBD2. Looked up from germline, CDR1 is SGHDT and CDR2 is YYEEEE. This CDR3 spans 14 amino acids. Trimming removed 3 bases from V and 7 bases from J; junction bases left unmatched: 6. Written as DNA, the CDR3 is TGTGCCAGCAGCTGGGGCCGGGAGGTCGGGGAGCTGTTTTTT. It encodes CASSWGREVGELFF.

In regard to this clone: A much larger clone sits a single nucleotide away, making a read error possible. The chain employs TRBV2 and TRBJ2-7; TRBD1 agrees at 10 bases. Germline CDR1 and CDR2: SNHLY and FYNNEI. The CDR3 spans 12 residues. Losses at the gene ends were 6 bases for V and 5 bases for J; bases not matched to a gene: 1. CDR3 in amino acids: CASRDRGDEQYF. As DNA, the CDR3 is TGTGCCAGCAGGGACAGGGGGGACGAGCAGTACTTC.

The genes are TRBV9 and TRBJ2-3; TRBD1 aligns across 12 bases. Germline V CDR1 and CDR2: SGDLS, YYNGEE. V was clipped by 7 bases and J by 3 bases; unmatched bases: 18. The CDR3 is 19 residues long. Written as DNA, the CDR3 is TGTGCCAGCTTACCGGGACAGGGGGCCCTTTCTAAACCAACAGATACGCAGTATTTT. This encodes CASLPGQGALSKPTDTQYF. The full variable domain, completed using reference TRBV9 and TRBJ2-3, is DSGVTQTPKHLITATGQRVTLRCSPRSGDLSVYWYQQSLDQGLQFLIQYYNGEERAKGNILERFSAQQFPDLHSELNLSSLELGDSALYFCASLPGQGALSKPTDTQYFGPGTRLTVL.